This paragraph reports one T cell receptor beta chain. The V gene lost 4 bases and the J gene lost 2 bases, with 3 bases spanning the gap. The germline gives CDR1 PRHDT, CDR2 FYEKMQ (reference sequence). The CDR3 is 12 residues long. The data derive from a study of blood T cell repertoires in COVID-19. About the study: Sources were T cells, B-cell-depleted T cells, or PBMCs; the material itself was cDNA or gDNA.

Sequenced by immunoSEQ multiplex PCR; TCRdb stores in-frame clones only, minus some. The data hold 150,000 to 200,000 clones, with around 82% observed a single time. Living in about two dozen US areas, the participants were between about 18 and 95 years of age. Sequencing used PBMCs or T cells enriched from blood (not recorded which). The V call is TRBV13, the J call TRBJ1-3; D unresolved. This TCR was sampled from a woman aged 50 to 65 with acute COVID-19. The CDR3 here is CASSSTGNTIYF. Written as DNA, the CDR3 is TGTGCCAGCAGCTCTACTGGAAACACCATATATTTT.